This T cell receptor (beta chain) came from a study of CD8 T cells in ankylosing spondylitis. The study's findings and limits: One TCR beta motif, made up of fewer than 10 highly homologous variants, appeared characteristic of ankylosing spondylitis blood. The study looked at matched synovial fluid samples from ankylosing spondylitis patients. Disease-linked clones were reported to be significantly enriched there. Prior literature has documented some motif variants in synovial fluid and blood from reactive arthritis. Relatively scarce in peripheral blood, disease-linked clones were CD8+.

Trimming stripped 6 bases from V and 5 bases from J, with 22 bases between. CDR1 is DFQATT and CDR2 is SNEGSKA in the germline V gene (reference sequence). CDR3 length: 15 amino acids. Quantitative molecular-barcoded 5'-RACE generated the TCR beta libraries. Each CDR3 protein is one row after TCRdb ran MiXCR on the 5' RACE reads. The sample includes about 460,000 distinct CDR3 sequences, 5.3% of them seen just once. There are a few counts of this clonotype. The antigen is not known. Sequencing was done on a sample of blood, either unsorted or a sorted T cell fraction (not recorded which). V gene TRBV20-1 combines with J gene TRBJ2-5, with D possibly being TRBD1 or TRBD2 (5 bases each). This sequence was found in a male donor with ankylosing spondylitis. The DNA of the CDR3 is TGCAGTGCGCCGCCATGGCAGGGAGTGAGGGAGACCCAGTACTTC. Protein sequence: CSAPPWQGVRETQYF.